Described below is a single T cell receptor beta chain sequence and its context. Authors' processing steps: Cell counts per sample came from amplifying reference gene primers. Here immunoSEQ multiplex PCR was the method, and the copy in TCRdb shows in-frame clones only, minus some. D and trimming come from the DNA, and the V and J calls and clone size come from that table. The data show 85,000 to 120,000 clones, approximately 85% seen once. The CDR3 totals 15 residues. Germline V gives CDR1 SGDLS, CDR2 YYNGEE. The V and J ends lost 2 bases and 5 bases, in that order; junction bases with no gene match: 6. This specimen comes from a study of blood T cell repertoires in COVID-19. Study-wide context: Some COVID-19 samples were acute and others convalescent; all came from the United States, Italy and Spain. From T cells, B-cell-depleted T cells, or PBMCs came the material, which was cDNA or gDNA.

The source material was peripheral blood. The receptor was derived from a man aged 40-49 years with active or convalescent COVID-19. The chain employs TRBV9 and TRBJ2-5; 10 positions agree with TRBD1. This CDR3 reads CASSVAGTGDETQYF. CDR3 DNA: TGTGCCAGCAGCGTCGCCGGGACAGGGGATGAGACCCAGTACTTC.